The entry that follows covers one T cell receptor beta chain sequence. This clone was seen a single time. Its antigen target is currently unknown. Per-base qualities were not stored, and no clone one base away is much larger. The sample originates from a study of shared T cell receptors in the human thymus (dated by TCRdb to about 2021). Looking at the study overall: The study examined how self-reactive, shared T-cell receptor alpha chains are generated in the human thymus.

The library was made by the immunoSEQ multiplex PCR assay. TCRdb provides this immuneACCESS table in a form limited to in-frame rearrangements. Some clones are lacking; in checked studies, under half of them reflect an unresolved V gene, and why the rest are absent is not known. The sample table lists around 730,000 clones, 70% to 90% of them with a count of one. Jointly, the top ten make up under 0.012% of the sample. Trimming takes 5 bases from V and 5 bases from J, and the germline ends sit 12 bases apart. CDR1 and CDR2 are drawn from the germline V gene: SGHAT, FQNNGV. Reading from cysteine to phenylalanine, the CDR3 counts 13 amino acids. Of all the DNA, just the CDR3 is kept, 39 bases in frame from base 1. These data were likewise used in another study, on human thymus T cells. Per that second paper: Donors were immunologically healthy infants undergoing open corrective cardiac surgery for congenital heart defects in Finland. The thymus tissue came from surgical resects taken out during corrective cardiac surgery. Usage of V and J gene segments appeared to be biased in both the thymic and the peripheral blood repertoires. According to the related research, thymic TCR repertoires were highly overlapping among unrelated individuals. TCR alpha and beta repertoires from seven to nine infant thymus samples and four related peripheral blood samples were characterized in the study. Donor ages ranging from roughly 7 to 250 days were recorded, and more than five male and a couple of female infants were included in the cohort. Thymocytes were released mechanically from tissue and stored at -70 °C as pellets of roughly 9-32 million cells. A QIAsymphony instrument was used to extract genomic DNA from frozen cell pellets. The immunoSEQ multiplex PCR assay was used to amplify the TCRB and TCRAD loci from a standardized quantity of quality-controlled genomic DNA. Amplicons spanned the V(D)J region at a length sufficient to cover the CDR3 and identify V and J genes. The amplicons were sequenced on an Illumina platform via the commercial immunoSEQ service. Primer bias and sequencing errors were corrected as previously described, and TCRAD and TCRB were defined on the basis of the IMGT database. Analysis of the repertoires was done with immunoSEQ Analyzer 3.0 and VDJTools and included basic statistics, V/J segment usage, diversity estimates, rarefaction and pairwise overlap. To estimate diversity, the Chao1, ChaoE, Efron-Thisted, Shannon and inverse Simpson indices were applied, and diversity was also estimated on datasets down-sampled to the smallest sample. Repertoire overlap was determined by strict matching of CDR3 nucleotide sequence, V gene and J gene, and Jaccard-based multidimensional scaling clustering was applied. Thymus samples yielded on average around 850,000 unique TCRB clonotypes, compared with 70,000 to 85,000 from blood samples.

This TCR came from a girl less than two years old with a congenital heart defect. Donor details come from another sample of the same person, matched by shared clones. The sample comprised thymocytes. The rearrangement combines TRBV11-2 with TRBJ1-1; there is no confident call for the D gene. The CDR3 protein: CASSSRKETEAFF. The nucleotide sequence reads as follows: TGTGCCAGCAGCAGTCGCAAAGAGACTGAAGCTTTCTTT. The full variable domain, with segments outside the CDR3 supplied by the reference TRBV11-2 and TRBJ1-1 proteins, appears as EAGVAQSPRYKIIEKRQSVAFWCNPISGHATLYWYQQILGQGPKLLIQFQNNGVVDDSQLPKDRFSAERLKGVDSTLKIQPAKLEDSAVYLCASSSRKETEAFFGQGTRLTVV.